What follows describes a single T cell receptor (beta chain). Its specificity is not known. Per germline, CDR1 SGHRS and CDR2 YFSETQ. V lost 0 bases, J lost 4 bases, and 10 bases stayed unmatched. The CDR3 is 17 amino acids. With 60 Vbeta and 13 Jbeta primers, the PCR was carried out. Generated by immunoSEQ multiplex PCR, the TCRdb table keeps only in-frame clones and is missing some. The table has fewer than 250,000 clones, less than 80% seen once. The data originate from a study of cytomegalovirus exposure and HLA in healthy donors. Regarding the study as a whole: A later analysis found most CMV-associated TCR beta chains apparently HLA-restricted. In an earlier analysis, about 90% or about 30%: the productive usage of most TCR beta V segments. When analyzed later, the rates of TCR association showed variation by HLA locus, with DRB1 the most and HLA-C the fewest. As confirmed in vitro, a few CMV-associated chains were specific for CMV antigens.

The V and J genes are TRBV5-1 and TRBJ1-3; 7 positions agree with TRBD1. Sequencing input: PBMCs. This TCR was recovered from a girl aged 2-10 years in good health and CMV-seronegative. The CDR3 loop is CASSLDGGHRGGNTIYF. The CDR3 bases are TGCGCCAGCAGCTTGGATGGCGGACACAGGGGAGGAAACACCATATATTTT.